Listed below are T cell receptor beta chains from one sample, sequenced in a study of radiotherapy plus CTLA-4 blockade in lung cancer. TCRdb's table, derived via immunoSEQ multiplex PCR, lists solely in-frame clones and lacks some. This table holds approximately 52,000 clones, 70% to 80% found once. This sample comprised peripheral blood, obtained from a patient treated with radiotherapy plus ipilimumab. These receptors originate from a human donor with non-small cell lung cancer who had a complete response to radiotherapy plus ipilimumab. Both conserved end residues are part of each CDR3. The order of the fields is V gene, D gene, J gene, clone size, CDR3 protein, CDR3 DNA. The D gene is left open where the match is weak. The size field is filled for only some rows; it gives once, few, many or a size class.

>TRBV4-1|TRBD2|TRBJ2-1|-
CASSGLAGTEQFF
TGCGCCAGCAGCGGATTAGCGGGGACGGAGCAGTTCTTC
>TRBV5-6|TRBD1|TRBJ1-6|-
CASSTEGGQANSPLHF
TGTGCCAGCAGCACTGAGGGGGGACAGGCGAATTCACCCCTCCACTTT
>TRBV7-2|TRBD1|TRBJ1-5|once
CASSLRTGPDQPQHF
TGTGCCAGCAGCTTAAGGACAGGGCCAGATCAGCCCCAGCATTTT
>TRBV30|-|TRBJ1-6|-
CAWSDAGNSPLHF
TGTGCCTGGAGTGACGCGGGGAATTCACCCCTCCACTTT
>TRBV5-4|TRBD2|TRBJ2-3|few
CASSSGPTSGGADTQYF
TGTGCCAGCAGCTCGGGCCCGACTAGCGGGGGAGCAGATACGCAGTATTTT
>TRBV10-3|TRBD1|TRBJ1-2|-
CAISEASGGLGNYGYTF
TGTGCCATCAGTGAGGCGTCAGGGGGCCTGGGGAACTATGGCTACACCTTC
>TRBV7-2|TRBD1|TRBJ2-2|-
CASSLEDRGLSGELFF
TGTGCCAGCAGCTTAGAGGACAGGGGCCTTAGCGGGGAGCTGTTTTTT
>TRBV10-3|-|TRBJ2-4|-
CAISEADLGGKNIQYF
TGTGCCATCAGTGAGGCGGACTTGGGGGGCAAAAACATTCAGTACTTC
>TRBV2|TRBD2|TRBJ2-1|-
CASRGGLAGRGQFF
TGTGCCAGCAGGGGGGGACTAGCGGGTCGGGGGCAGTTCTTC
>TRBV19|TRBD1|TRBJ1-3|-
CASSSGQVFSGNTIYF
TGTGCCAGTAGTAGCGGACAGGTTTTCTCTGGAAACACCATATATTTT
>TRBV5-1|TRBD2|TRBJ2-3|-
CASTRGLAGRIASTDTQYF
TGCGCCAGCACCCGGGGACTAGCGGGACGCATAGCTAGCACAGATACGCAGTATTTT
>TRBV5-4|TRBD1|TRBJ1-3|few
CASSPDRANTIYF
TGTGCCAGCAGCCCGGACAGGGCCAACACCATATATTTT
>TRBV7-2|TRBD2|TRBJ2-3|-
CASSLGGGGIRDTQYF
TGTGCCAGCAGCTTAGGGGGCGGGGGGATCAGAGATACGCAGTATTTT
>TRBV7-6|-|TRBJ2-7|-
CASSLATASGRKEQYF
TGTGCCAGCAGCTTAGCGACAGCGAGTGGCCGTAAGGAGCAGTACTTC
>TRBV5-1|-|TRBJ2-3|once
CASSPQGASTDTQYF
TGCGCCAGCAGCCCTCAGGGTGCTAGCACAGATACGCAGTATTTT
>TRBV18|-|TRBJ1-4|-
CASSPGTSTHEKLFF
TGTGCCAGCTCACCAGGGACATCAACGCATGAAAAACTGTTTTTT
>TRBV7-2|TRBD1|TRBJ1-2|-
CASSLGVGAGGLYYGYTF
TGTGCCAGCAGCTTAGGGGTTGGGGCAGGGGGCCTGTACTATGGCTACACCTTC
>TRBV9|-|TRBJ2-3|-
CASSLSAVAGDTQYF
TGTGCCAGCAGCCTTTCGGCCGTGGCGGGAGATACGCAGTATTTT
>TRBV10-3|TRBD1|TRBJ1-6|-
CAIRDRGNSPLHF
TGTGCCATCAGGGACAGGGGAAATTCACCCCTCCACTTT
>TRBV4-3|-|TRBJ2-3|-
CASSQDWASRADTQYF
TGCGCCAGCAGCCAAGATTGGGCTAGCCGCGCAGATACGCAGTATTTT
>TRBV18|TRBD1|TRBJ1-1|-
CASSPRTGGNTEAFF
TGTGCCAGCTCACCTCGGACAGGGGGGAACACTGAAGCTTTCTTT
>TRBV11-3|TRBD1|TRBJ2-2|few
CASSLAVWQGARRTGELFF
TGTGCCAGCAGCTTAGCTGTCTGGCAGGGGGCTCGTCGCACCGGGGAGCTGTTTTTT
>TRBV5-1|TRBD1|TRBJ2-3|-
CASSLLQGDTQYF
TGCGCCAGCAGCTTGTTACAGGGGGATACGCAGTATTTT
>TRBV11-2|TRBD1|TRBJ2-5|-
CASSLEGQGQETQYF
TGTGCCAGCAGCTTAGAGGGACAGGGACAAGAGACCCAGTACTTC
>TRBV6-1|-|TRBJ2-3|once
CASSDPNTDTQYF
TGTGCCAGCAGTGACCCTAACACAGATACGCAGTATTTT
>TRBV4-1|-|TRBJ1-4|-
CASSPLSEKLFF
TGCGCCAGCAGCCCTTTGTCCGAAAAACTGTTTTTT
>TRBV2|-|TRBJ1-2|-
CASSEAPGRHGYTF
TGTGCCAGCAGTGAAGCGCCAGGGAGGCATGGCTACACCTTC
>TRBV13|-|TRBJ1-4|-
CASSFGQIGVGGEKLFF
TGTGCCAGCAGCTTCGGACAAATCGGAGTCGGAGGGGAAAAACTGTTTTTT
>TRBV4-3|-|TRBJ1-6|-
CASSQEAGSGGSPLHF
TGCGCCAGCAGCCAAGAAGCGGGAAGTGGAGGATCACCCCTCCACTTT
>TRBV19|-|TRBJ1-2|-
CASSIIDRSNYGYTF
TGTGCCAGTAGTATAATCGACAGATCTAACTATGGCTACACCTTC
>TRBV2|-|TRBJ2-7|-
CASNPSSSYEQYF
TGTGCCAGCAACCCGTCCTCATCCTACGAGCAGTACTTC
>TRBV5-1|TRBD2|TRBJ2-5|-
CASSLGGLAGGAQETQYF
TGCGCCAGCAGCTTGGGCGGACTAGCGGGAGGGGCCCAAGAGACCCAGTACTTC
>TRBV7-9|TRBD2|TRBJ2-3|-
CASRPSGTRFADTQYF
TGTGCCAGCAGACCCTCCGGGACTAGGTTTGCAGATACGCAGTATTTT
>TRBV7-7|-|TRBJ1-2|-
CASSPPQETNYGYTF
TGTGCTAGCAGCCCCCCTCAGGAAACAAACTATGGCTACACCTTC
>TRBV7-8|TRBD2|TRBJ2-3|-
CASSGGKTSGRSTDTQYF
TGTGCCAGCAGCGGGGGGAAGACTAGCGGGAGGTCGACAGATACGCAGTATTTT
>TRBV21-1|-|TRBJ1-2|once
CASRFPNRFSIYGYTF
TGTGCCAGCCGATTCCCAAACAGGTTCTCTATCTATGGCTACACCTTC
>TRBV4-3|-|TRBJ2-7|-
CASSQEWGAYEQYF
TGCGCCAGCAGCCAAGAGTGGGGGGCCTACGAGCAGTACTTC
>TRBV19|-|TRBJ1-1|-
CASSIDLRLLSNTEAFF
TGTGCCAGTAGTATAGACCTCCGACTCCTATCGAACACTGAAGCTTTCTTT
>TRBV19|-|TRBJ1-6|-
CASSIDTMSSYNSPLHF
TGTGCCAGTAGTATAGACACGATGAGCTCCTATAATTCACCCCTCCACTTT
>TRBV5-1|-|TRBJ1-3|-
CASSPRDGASGNTIYF
TGCGCCAGCAGCCCGCGCGACGGAGCCTCCGGAAACACCATATATTTT
>TRBV5-1|TRBD2|TRBJ2-3|once
CASSPGGGVGTDTQYF
TGCGCCAGCAGCCCGGGGGGGGGAGTTGGCACAGATACGCAGTATTTT
>TRBV30|TRBD1|TRBJ2-3|-
CAWTGQGAGSTDTQYF
TGTGCCTGGACTGGACAGGGGGCAGGAAGCACAGATACGCAGTATTTT
>TRBV29-1|TRBD1|TRBJ2-5|-
CSASPWTGGETQYF
TGCAGCGCTAGCCCTTGGACAGGCGGGGAGACCCAGTACTTC
>TRBV18|-|TRBJ2-2|-
CASSRLQDTGTGELFF
TGTGCCAGCTCACGATTACAGGACACTGGGACCGGGGAGCTGTTTTTT
>TRBV19|-|TRBJ1-3|few
CATSTGVGNTIYF
TGTGCTACCAGTACCGGGGTTGGAAACACCATATATTTT
>TRBV7-9|TRBD1|TRBJ2-7|-
CASGGGTGKIRPAYEQYF
TGTGCCAGCGGGGGGGGGACAGGGAAAATCCGACCCGCCTACGAGCAGTACTTC
>TRBV19|-|TRBJ1-2|-
CASSIHWTVPYGYTF
TGTGCCAGTAGTATTCATTGGACAGTCCCCTATGGCTACACCTTC
>TRBV9|-|TRBJ1-1|-
CASSVGATNTEAFF
TGTGCCAGCAGCGTTGGGGCAACGAACACTGAAGCTTTCTTT
>TRBV6-1|-|TRBJ1-5|-
CASTFTSGNQPQHF
TGTGCCAGCACTTTTACTTCAGGGAATCAGCCCCAGCATTTT
>TRBV19|-|TRBJ1-1|-
CASSMGPVPGAFF
TGTGCCAGTAGTATGGGGCCTGTGCCGGGAGCTTTCTTT
>TRBV5-8|-|TRBJ1-5|-
CASSEGEQYNQPQHF
TGTGCCAGCAGCGAGGGTGAGCAATACAATCAGCCCCAGCATTTT
>TRBV7-9|TRBD1|TRBJ2-1|-
CASSRWDRIKNEQFF
TGTGCCAGCAGCCGCTGGGACAGGATTAAGAATGAGCAGTTCTTC
>TRBV5-1|-|TRBJ1-2|-
CASSLDRGKGYGYTF
TGCGCCAGCAGCTTGGATAGGGGGAAGGGCTATGGCTACACCTTC
>TRBV5-1|TRBD1|TRBJ2-3|-
CASSSGQELDTQYF
TGCGCCAGCAGCTCGGGACAGGAGCTAGATACGCAGTATTTT
>TRBV7-7|-|TRBJ2-5|-
CASSYGLVQETQYF
TGTGCTAGCAGCTACGGTCTCGTACAAGAGACCCAGTACTTC
>TRBV4-3|-|TRBJ1-5|-
CASSQDRGQPQHF
TGCGCCAGCAGCCAAGATAGAGGACAGCCCCAGCATTTT
>TRBV27|-|TRBJ1-2|-
CASSARGIYGYTF
TGTGCCAGCAGCGCGAGGGGGATCTATGGCTACACCTTC
>TRBV5-6|-|TRBJ2-3|-
CASSFQGWSTDTQYF
TGTGCCAGCAGCTTTCAGGGGTGGTCCACAGATACGCAGTATTTT
>TRBV25-1|TRBD2|TRBJ2-7|-
CASTPAGGEYEQYF
TGTGCCAGCACCCCAGCGGGGGGCGAGTACGAGCAGTACTTC
>TRBV2|TRBD2|TRBJ2-2|-
CASSLAGGVRTGELFF
TGTGCCAGCAGTCTCGCCGGGGGGGTAAGGACCGGGGAGCTGTTTTTT